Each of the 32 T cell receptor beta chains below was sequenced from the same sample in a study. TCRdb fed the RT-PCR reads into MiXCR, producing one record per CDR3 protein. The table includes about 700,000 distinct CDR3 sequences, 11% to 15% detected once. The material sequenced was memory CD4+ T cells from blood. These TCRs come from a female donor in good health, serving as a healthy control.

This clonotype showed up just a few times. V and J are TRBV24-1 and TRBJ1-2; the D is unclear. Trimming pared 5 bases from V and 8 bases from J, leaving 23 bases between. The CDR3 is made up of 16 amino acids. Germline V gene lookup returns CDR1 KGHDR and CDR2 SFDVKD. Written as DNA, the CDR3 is TGTGCCACCAGTGGTGCGCCGGCCTCGGAGGGTCGGGGCTACACCTTC. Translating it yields CATSGAPASEGRGYTF.

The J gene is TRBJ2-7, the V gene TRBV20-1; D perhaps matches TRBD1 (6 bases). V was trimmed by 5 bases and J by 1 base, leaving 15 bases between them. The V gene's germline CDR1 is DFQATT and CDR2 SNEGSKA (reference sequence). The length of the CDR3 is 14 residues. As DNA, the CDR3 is TGCAGTGCTTCTCACGTTCAGGGGTCCTACGAGCAGTACTTC. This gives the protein CSASHVQGSYEQYF.

DNA of the CDR3: TGTGCCAGTAGTATTGCGACTTATGGGCCAGATACGCAGTATTTT. It specifies CASSIATYGPDTQYF. The chain uses TRBV19 and TRBJ2-3; no reliable D call. Germline CDR1 is LNHDA and CDR2 is SQIVND (reference sequence). This CDR3 region has 15 residues. Trimming shortened V by 3 bases and J by 4 bases, and 14 bases separated the two germline ends.

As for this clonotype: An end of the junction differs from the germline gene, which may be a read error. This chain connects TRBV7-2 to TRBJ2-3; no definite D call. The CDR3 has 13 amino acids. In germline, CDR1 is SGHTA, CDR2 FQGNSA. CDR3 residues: CASSLGPTDTHYF. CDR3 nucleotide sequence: TGTGCCAGCAGCTTAGGTCCCACAGATACGCATTATTTT.

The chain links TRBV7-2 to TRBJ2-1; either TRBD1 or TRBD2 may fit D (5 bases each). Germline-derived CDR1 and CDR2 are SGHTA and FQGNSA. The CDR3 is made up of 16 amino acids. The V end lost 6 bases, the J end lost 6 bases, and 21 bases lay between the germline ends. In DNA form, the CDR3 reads TGTGCCAGCAGTCAATCCGCCATGGGGGTAGGCAATGAGCAGTTCTTC. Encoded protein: CASSQSAMGVGNEQFF.

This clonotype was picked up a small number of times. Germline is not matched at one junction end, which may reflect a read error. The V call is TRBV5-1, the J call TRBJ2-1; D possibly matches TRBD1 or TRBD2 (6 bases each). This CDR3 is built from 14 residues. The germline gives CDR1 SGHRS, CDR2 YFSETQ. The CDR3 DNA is TGCGCCAGCAGCTTGGGGCCCATCGGGGGCGCGTGGGTCTTC. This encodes CASSLGPIGGAWVF.

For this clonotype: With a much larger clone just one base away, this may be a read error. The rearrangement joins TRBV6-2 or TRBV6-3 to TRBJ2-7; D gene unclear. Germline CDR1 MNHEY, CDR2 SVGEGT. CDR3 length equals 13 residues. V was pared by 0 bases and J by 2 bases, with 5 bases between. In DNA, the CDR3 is TGTGCCAGCAGTTACTCGAATACCTACGAGCAGTACTTC. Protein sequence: CASSYSNTYEQYF.

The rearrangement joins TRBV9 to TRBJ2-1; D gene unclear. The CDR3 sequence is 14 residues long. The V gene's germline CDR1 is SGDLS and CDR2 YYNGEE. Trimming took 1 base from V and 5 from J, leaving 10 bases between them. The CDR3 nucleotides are TGTGCCAGCAGCGTATTTTCTTGGGACAATGAGCAGTTCTTC. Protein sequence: CASSVFSWDNEQFF.

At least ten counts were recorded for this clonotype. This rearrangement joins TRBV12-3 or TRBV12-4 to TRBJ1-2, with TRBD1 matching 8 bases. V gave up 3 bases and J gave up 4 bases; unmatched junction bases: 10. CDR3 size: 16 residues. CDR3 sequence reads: CASSLRDRRFSYGYTF. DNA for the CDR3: TGTGCCAGCAGTTTGCGGGACAGGCGATTTTCCTATGGCTACACCTTC.

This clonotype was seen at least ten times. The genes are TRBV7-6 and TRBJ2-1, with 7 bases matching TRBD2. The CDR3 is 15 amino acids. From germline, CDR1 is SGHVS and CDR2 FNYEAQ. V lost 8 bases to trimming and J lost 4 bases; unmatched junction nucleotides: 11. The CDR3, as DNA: TGTGCCAGCGCAAAATGGGGGGGGGAATACAATGAGCAGTTCTTC. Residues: CASAKWGGEYNEQFF.

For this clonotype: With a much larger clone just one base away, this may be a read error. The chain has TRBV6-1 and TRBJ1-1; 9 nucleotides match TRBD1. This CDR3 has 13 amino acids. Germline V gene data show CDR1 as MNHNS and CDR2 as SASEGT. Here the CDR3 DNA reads TGTGCCAGCATGACAGGGGGGACGAGTGAAGATTTCTTT. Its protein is CASMTGGTSEDFF.

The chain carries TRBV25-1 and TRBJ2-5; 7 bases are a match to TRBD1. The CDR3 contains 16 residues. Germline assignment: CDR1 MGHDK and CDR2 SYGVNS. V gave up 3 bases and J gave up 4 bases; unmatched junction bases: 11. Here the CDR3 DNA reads TGTGCCAGCAGTGAGGAACCAACAGGGGCGGTAGAGACCCAGTACTTC. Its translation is CASSEEPTGAVETQYF.

In DNA form, the CDR3 reads TGCAGTGCTAGAGACCCCCTCAGGGGGAGCTCCTACAATGAGCAGTTCTTC. Translating gives CSARDPLRGSSYNEQFF. The rearrangement links TRBV20-1 to TRBJ2-1; 7 nucleotides agree with TRBD1. Germline values: CDR1 DFQATT, CDR2 SNEGSKA (reference sequence). The trim removed 0 bases at V and 0 bases at J, leaving 8 bases unmatched. The CDR3 totals 17 residues.

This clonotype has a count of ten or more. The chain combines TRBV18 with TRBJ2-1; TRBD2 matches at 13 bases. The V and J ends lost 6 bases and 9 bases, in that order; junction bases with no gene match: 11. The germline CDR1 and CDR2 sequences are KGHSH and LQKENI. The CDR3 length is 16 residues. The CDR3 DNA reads TGTGCCAGCTCGTCCCGGACTAGCGGGAGTAGAGGTGAGCAGTTCTTC. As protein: CASSSRTSGSRGEQFF.

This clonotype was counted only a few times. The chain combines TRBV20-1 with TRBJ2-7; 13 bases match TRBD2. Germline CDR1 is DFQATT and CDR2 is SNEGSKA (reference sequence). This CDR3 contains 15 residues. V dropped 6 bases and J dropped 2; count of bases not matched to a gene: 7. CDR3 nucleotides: TGCAGTGCGGATCCCGGGACTAGCGGGGCCTACGAGCAGTACTTC. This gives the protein CSADPGTSGAYEQYF.

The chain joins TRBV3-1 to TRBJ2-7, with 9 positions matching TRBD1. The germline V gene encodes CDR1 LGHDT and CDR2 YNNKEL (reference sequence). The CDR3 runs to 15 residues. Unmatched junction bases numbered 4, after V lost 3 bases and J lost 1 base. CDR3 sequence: CASSQGQGISYEQYF. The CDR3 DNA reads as TGTGCCAGCAGCCAGGGACAGGGAATTTCCTACGAGCAGTACTTC.

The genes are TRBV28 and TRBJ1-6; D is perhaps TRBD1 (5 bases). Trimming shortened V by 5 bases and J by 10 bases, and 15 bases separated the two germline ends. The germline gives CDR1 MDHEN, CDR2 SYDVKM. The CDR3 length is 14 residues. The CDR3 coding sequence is TGTGCCAGCAGTCCGACAGCGGGAGTCTCACCCCTCCACTTT. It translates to CASSPTAGVSPLHF.

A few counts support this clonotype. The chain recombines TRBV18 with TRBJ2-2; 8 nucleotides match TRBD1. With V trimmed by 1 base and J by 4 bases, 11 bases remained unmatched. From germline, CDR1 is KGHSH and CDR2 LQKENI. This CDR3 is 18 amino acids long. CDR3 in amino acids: CASSPQGQTGAFTGELFF. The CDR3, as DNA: TGTGCCAGCTCACCACAGGGTCAGACAGGGGCCTTCACCGGGGAGCTGTTTTTT.

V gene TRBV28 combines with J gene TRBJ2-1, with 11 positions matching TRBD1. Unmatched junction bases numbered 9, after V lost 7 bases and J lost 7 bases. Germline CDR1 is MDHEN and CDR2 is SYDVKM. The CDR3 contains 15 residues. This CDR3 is CASNYGGQGGNEQFF. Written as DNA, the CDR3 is TGTGCCAGCAATTACGGGGGACAGGGGGGGAATGAGCAGTTCTTC.

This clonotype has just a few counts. In DNA form, the CDR3 reads TGTGCCAGCAGCTCCCCAATAGCGGGGGGAGAGACCCAGTACTTC. As protein: CASSSPIAGGETQYF. The V gene is TRBV11-2, the J gene TRBJ2-5; 10 positions match TRBD2. Germline V gene lookup returns CDR1 SGHAT and CDR2 FQNNGV. After removal of 4 bases from V and 4 bases from J, the junction contained 6 bases not matched to a gene. CDR3 length: 15 residues. Drawing the rest from reference TRBV11-2 and TRBJ2-5, the complete variable domain is EAGVAQSPRYKIIEKRQSVAFWCNPISGHATLYWYQQILGQGPKLLIQFQNNGVVDDSQLPKDRFSAERLKGVDSTLKIQPAKLEDSAVYLCASSSPIAGGETQYFGPGTRLLVL.

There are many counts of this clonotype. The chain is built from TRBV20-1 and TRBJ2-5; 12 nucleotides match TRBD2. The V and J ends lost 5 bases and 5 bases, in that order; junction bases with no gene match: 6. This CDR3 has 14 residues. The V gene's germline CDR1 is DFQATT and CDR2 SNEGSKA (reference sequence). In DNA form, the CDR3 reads TGCAGTGCTGTACTAGCGGGGGGTGGGGAGACCCAGTACTTC. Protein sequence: CSAVLAGGGETQYF.

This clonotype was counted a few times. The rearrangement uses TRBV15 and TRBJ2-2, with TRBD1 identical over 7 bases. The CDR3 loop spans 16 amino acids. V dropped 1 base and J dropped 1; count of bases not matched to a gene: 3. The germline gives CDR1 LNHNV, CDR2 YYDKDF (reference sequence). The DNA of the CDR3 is TGTGCCACCAGCAGAGCACGGACAGGGAACACCGGGGAGCTGTTTTTT. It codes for CATSRARTGNTGELFF.

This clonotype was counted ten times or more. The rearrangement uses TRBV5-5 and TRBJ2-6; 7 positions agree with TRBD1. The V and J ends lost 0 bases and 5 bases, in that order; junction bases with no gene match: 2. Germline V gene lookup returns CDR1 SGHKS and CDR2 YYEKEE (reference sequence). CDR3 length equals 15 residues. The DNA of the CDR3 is TGTGCCAGCAGCTTGGCAGGGGGTAGGGCCAACGTCCTGACTTTC. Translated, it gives CASSLAGGRANVLTF.

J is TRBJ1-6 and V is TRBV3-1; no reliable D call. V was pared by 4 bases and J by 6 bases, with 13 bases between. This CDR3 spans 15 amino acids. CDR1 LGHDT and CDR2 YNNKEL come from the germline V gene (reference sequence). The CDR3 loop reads CASSRSRGANSPLHF. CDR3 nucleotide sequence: TGTGCCAGCAGCCGCTCTCGTGGTGCTAATTCACCCCTCCACTTT.

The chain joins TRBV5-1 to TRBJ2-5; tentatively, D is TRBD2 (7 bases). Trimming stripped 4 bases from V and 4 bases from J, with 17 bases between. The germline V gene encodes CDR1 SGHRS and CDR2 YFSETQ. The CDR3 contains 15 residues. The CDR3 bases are TGCGCCAGCAGCCCAACAACCGGGGGGCTAGAGACCCAGTACTTC. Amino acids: CASSPTTGGLETQYF.

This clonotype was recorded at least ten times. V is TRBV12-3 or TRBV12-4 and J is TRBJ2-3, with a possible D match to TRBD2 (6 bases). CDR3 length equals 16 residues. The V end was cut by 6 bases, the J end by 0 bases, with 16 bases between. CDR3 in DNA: TGTGCCAGCAGCTTATTAGCGGAGCTAAGCACAGATACGCAGTATTTT. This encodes CASSLLAELSTDTQYF.

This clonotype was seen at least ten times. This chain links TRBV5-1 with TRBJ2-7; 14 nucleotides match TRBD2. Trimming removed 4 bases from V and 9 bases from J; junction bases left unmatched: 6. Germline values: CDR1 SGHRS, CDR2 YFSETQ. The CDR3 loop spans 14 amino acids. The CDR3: CASSAGLAGAGQYF. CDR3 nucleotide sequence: TGCGCCAGCAGCGCGGGACTAGCGGGAGCTGGGCAGTACTTC. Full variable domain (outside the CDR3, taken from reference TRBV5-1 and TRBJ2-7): KAGVTQTPRYLIKTRGQQVTLSCSPISGHRSVSWYQQTPGQGLQFLFEYFSETQRNKGNFPGRFSGRQFSNSRSEMNVSTLELGDSALYLCASSAGLAGAGQYFGPGTRLTVT.

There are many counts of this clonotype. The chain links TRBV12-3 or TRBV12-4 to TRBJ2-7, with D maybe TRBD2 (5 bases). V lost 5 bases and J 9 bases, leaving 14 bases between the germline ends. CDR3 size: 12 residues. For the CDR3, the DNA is TGTGCCAGCAGTCCCGGGGTCGGCGGGCAGTACTTC. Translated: CASSPGVGGQYF.

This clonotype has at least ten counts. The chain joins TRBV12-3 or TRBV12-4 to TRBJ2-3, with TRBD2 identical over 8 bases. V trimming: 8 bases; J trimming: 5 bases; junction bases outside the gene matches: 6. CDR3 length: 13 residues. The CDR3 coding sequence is TGTGCCAGCGGGGGGCTAGCGGGAGATACGCAGTATTTT. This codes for CASGGLAGDTQYF.

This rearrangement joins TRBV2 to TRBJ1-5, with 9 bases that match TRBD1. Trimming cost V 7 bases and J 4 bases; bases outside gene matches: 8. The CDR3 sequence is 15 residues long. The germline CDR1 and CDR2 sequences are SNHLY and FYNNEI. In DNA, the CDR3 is TGTGCCAGCAATTCCGGGACAGGGAGAAATCAGCCCCAGCATTTT. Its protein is CASNSGTGRNQPQHF.

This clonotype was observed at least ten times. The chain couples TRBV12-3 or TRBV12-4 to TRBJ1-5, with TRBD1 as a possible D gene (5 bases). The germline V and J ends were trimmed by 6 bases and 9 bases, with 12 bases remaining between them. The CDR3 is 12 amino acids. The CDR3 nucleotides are TGTGCCAGCAGACAGAATCAGGGGCCCCAGCATTTT. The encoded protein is CASRQNQGPQHF.

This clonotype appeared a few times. CDR3 in amino acids: CASSLYASSGRYEQYF. The CDR3, as DNA: TGTGCCAGCAGCTTGTATGCGTCTAGCGGGAGATACGAGCAGTACTTC. The chain is built from TRBV5-5 and TRBJ2-7, with 10 nucleotides matching TRBD2. The ends lost 1 base at V and 4 bases at J; junction bases unmatched: 8. The CDR3 is made up of 16 amino acids. Germline V gives CDR1 SGHKS, CDR2 YYEKEE (reference sequence).